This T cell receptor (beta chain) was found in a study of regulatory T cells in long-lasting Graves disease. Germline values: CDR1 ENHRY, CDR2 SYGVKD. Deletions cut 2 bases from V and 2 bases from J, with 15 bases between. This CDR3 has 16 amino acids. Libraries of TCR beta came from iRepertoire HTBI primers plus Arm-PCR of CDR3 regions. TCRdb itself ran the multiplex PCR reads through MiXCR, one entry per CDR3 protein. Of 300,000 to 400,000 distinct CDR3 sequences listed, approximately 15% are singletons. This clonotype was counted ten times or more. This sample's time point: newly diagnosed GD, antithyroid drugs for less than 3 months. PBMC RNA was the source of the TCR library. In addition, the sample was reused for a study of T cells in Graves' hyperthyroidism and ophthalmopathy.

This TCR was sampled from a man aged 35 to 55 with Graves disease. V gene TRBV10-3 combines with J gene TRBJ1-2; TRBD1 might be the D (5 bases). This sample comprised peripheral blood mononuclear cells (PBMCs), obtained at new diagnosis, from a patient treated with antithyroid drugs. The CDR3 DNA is TGTGCCATCAGTGAGAAAATCGGACATCTAAACTATGGCTACACCTTC. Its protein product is CAISEKIGHLNYGYTF.